One and the same sample provided the 13 T cell receptor beta chains below, sequenced in a study of radiotherapy plus CTLA-4 blockade in lung cancer. TCRdb keeps only in-frame clones here, not all; method: immunoSEQ multiplex PCR. The sample carries tens of thousands of clones, roughly 80% recorded once. This material consisted of peripheral blood, taken from a patient treated with radiotherapy plus ipilimumab. The receptors stem from a human donor with non-small cell lung cancer who had stable disease on radiotherapy plus ipilimumab.

The V call is TRBV6-1, the J call TRBJ1-6; tentatively, D is TRBD1 (6 bases). Germline lookup yields CDR1 MNHNS and CDR2 SASEGT. Trimming stripped 11 bases from V and 6 bases from J, with 17 bases between. This CDR3 is built from 14 residues. The CDR3 protein is CAGRGFSSNSPLHF. Here the CDR3 DNA reads TGTGCCGGGAGGGGGTTTAGTAGTAATTCACCCCTCCACTTT.

This chain joins TRBV6-1 and TRBJ2-1; D ambiguous. Germline V gene lookup returns CDR1 MNHNS and CDR2 SASEGT. Trimming removed 6 bases from V and 2 bases from J, with 8 bases in between. The CDR3 consists of 13 residues. The CDR3 DNA is TGTGCCAGCAGCCGAATCGCCTACAATGAGCAGTTCTTC. As protein: CASSRIAYNEQFF.

This sequence joins TRBV18 and TRBJ1-3; D might be TRBD1 (6 bases). In germline, CDR1 is KGHSH, CDR2 LQKENI. Trimming stripped 6 bases from V and 0 bases from J, with 15 bases between. The CDR3 loop spans 16 amino acids. DNA for the CDR3: TGTGCCAGCTCCCCGAAGGACAGCGCCTCTGGAAACACCATATATTTT. This encodes CASSPKDSASGNTIYF.

This clone was observed a handful of times. The chain employs TRBV9 and TRBJ2-1; 7 bases agree with TRBD2. Germline CDR1 reads SGDLS; CDR2 reads YYNGEE. The ends lost 4 bases at V and 2 bases at J; junction bases unmatched: 6. The CDR3 runs to 15 residues. The CDR3 sequence is CASSREDLTYNEQFF. The DNA of the CDR3 is TGTGCCAGCAGCCGGGAGGACCTTACCTACAATGAGCAGTTCTTC. Filled out from reference TRBV9 and TRBJ2-1, the complete variable domain reads DSGVTQTPKHLITATGQRVTLRCSPRSGDLSVYWYQQSLDQGLQFLIQYYNGEERAKGNILERFSAQQFPDLHSELNLSSLELGDSALYFCASSREDLTYNEQFFGPGTRLTVL.

The rearrangement links TRBV28 to TRBJ1-2; 7 positions match TRBD1. Germline-derived CDR1 and CDR2 are MDHEN and SYDVKM. V lost 10 bases to trimming and J lost 9 bases; unmatched junction nucleotides: 11. The CDR3 consists of 12 residues. The chain's CDR3 is CATSPDRVSYTF. For the CDR3, the DNA is TGTGCCACCTCACCAGACAGGGTTAGCTACACCTTC.

The chain is built from TRBV9 and TRBJ2-3; D is unclear. The germline V gene has CDR1 SGDLS and CDR2 YYNGEE. V was pared by 0 bases and J by 4 bases, with 15 bases between. The CDR3 runs 16 residues. Here the CDR3 reads CASSVGGSNRADTQYF. CDR3 nucleotide sequence: TGTGCCAGCAGCGTAGGGGGTTCGAACCGCGCAGATACGCAGTATTTT.

J is TRBJ2-7 and V is TRBV27, with TRBD2 matching 8 bases. In germline, CDR1 is MNHEY, CDR2 SMNVEV (reference sequence). J gave up 5 bases and V 6 bases, and 6 bases lay outside the gene matches. This CDR3 is 13 amino acids long. CDR3 amino acids: CASSPSGGDEQYF. CDR3 sequence (DNA): TGTGCCAGCAGCCCTTCGGGGGGGGACGAGCAGTACTTC.

This chain connects TRBV6-1 to TRBJ2-3, with TRBD2 identical over 7 bases. CDR3 length: 16 residues. Germline V gene sequence: CDR1 MNHNS, CDR2 SASEGT. V lost 4 bases and J lost 2; bases outside the gene matches: 9. The CDR3 loop reads CASSATPLAVTDTQYF. In nucleotides, the CDR3 is TGTGCCAGCAGTGCAACGCCCCTAGCGGTCACAGATACGCAGTATTTT.

This clone was counted a single time. V and J are TRBV7-9 and TRBJ1-4; D is unresolved. Between the trimmed V and J ends, which lost 5 bases and 3 bases, there was a span of 13 bases. CDR1 is SEHNR, CDR2 FQNEAQ, per germline (reference sequence). CDR3 length equals 15 residues. The CDR3 reads CASSRPRGANEKLFF. As DNA, the CDR3 is TGTGCCAGCAGCCGACCCCGGGGAGCTAATGAAAAACTGTTTTTT.

V gene TRBV6-8 combines with J gene TRBJ1-1, with D perhaps matching TRBD1 (5 bases). The CDR3 sequence is 15 residues long. V was shortened by 6 bases and J by 0 bases, with 14 bases between the two germline ends. The germline CDR1 and CDR2 sequences are MNHGY and SAAAGT. CDR3 nucleotides: TGTGCCAGCAGCGTGAAAGGGGACTTGAACACTGAAGCTTTCTTT. Translated: CASSVKGDLNTEAFF.

This sequence joins TRBV5-1 and TRBJ1-6, with 7 bases lining up with TRBD1. The V segment lost 4 bases and the J segment 7 bases; nucleotides outside the gene matches: 5. The CDR3 sequence is 14 residues long. Germline V gene data show CDR1 as SGHRS and CDR2 as YFSETQ. The chain's CDR3 is CASSIGGANSPLHF. The CDR3 nucleotides read TGCGCCAGCAGCATAGGGGGCGCGAATTCACCCCTCCACTTT.

J is TRBJ1-2 and V is TRBV2; D not resolved. V was pared by 1 base and J by 5 bases, with 8 bases between. Per germline, CDR1 SNHLY and CDR2 FYNNEI. There are 13 residues in the CDR3. This CDR3 is CASSEEDGYGYTF. The DNA of the CDR3 is TGTGCCAGCAGTGAAGAAGATGGTTATGGCTACACCTTC.

The V gene is TRBV27, the J gene TRBJ2-2; 7 bases line up with TRBD2. CDR1 and CDR2 from the germline V gene are MNHEY and SMNVEV (reference sequence). V was pared by 8 bases and J by 0 bases, with 0 bases of the junction left unmatched. CDR3 length: 13 amino acids. CDR3 in amino acids: CASRGANTGELFF. The CDR3 bases are TGTGCCAGCCGGGGGGCGAACACCGGGGAGCTGTTTTTT.